This passage covers 9 T cell receptor beta chains from one sample sequenced in a study of CD8+CD57+ T cells in acquired aplastic anemia. Genomic DNA, serving as template, underwent TCR beta VDJ and CDR3 profiling. TCRdb used MiXCR to reprocess the reads, holding one entry per CDR3 protein. The profile covers roughly 200,000 distinct CDR3 sequences, with about 60% appearing a single time and around 50% taken by the ten largest. Selection for sequencing was limited to patients who had shown CD8+CD57+ cell expansion by flow cytometry. Sequenced: sorted CD4+, CD8+, or CD8+CD57+ T cells (not recorded which) from PBMCs. All receptors derive from a human donor with aplastic anemia.

The chain has TRBV4-2 and TRBJ2-5, with 8 bases lining up with TRBD2. The CDR3 spans 16 residues. V shed 0 bases, J shed 2 bases, and the junction held 5 bases outside the gene matches. Germline V gene sequence: CDR1 LGHNA, CDR2 YNFKEQ. The CDR3 DNA sequence: TGTGCCAGCAGCCAAGATAGTCGGGGGGGACAAGAGACCCAGTACTTC. It encodes CASSQDSRGGQETQYF.

This clonotype appeared a few times. V and J are TRBV24-1 and TRBJ1-5; possible D gene TRBD1, 6 bases. The germline V and J ends were trimmed by 5 bases and 3 bases, with 10 bases remaining between them. CDR1 KGHDR and CDR2 SFDVKD come from the germline V gene. This CDR3 contains 14 residues. CDR3 nucleotide sequence: TGTGCCACCAGTGTAACAGGGAACAATCAGCCCCAGCATTTT. Amino acid sequence: CATSVTGNNQPQHF.

The chain carries TRBV7-2 and TRBJ2-1, with D perhaps matching TRBD2 (5 bases). The ends were cut back, 2 bases at V and 0 bases at J, with 8 bases in the middle. The germline V gene encodes CDR1 SGHTA and CDR2 FQGNSA. This CDR3 contains 15 residues. The CDR3 region has the DNA TGTGCCAGCAGCTTAAACGGGGACTCCTACAATGAGCAGTTCTTC. It translates to CASSLNGDSYNEQFF.

This clonotype appeared a few times. The chain uses TRBV10-3 and TRBJ1-1; D is unclear. This CDR3 has 14 residues. Per germline, CDR1 ENHRY and CDR2 SYGVKD. Trimming shortened V by 4 bases and J by 3 bases, and 12 bases separated the two germline ends. The CDR3 DNA sequence: TGTGCCATCAGTGGAAGGCCCCGGGACACTGAAGCTTTCTTT. It translates to CAISGRPRDTEAFF.

The gene calls are TRBV5-1 and TRBJ2-3; maybe TRBD1 (5 bases). V lost 4 bases and J lost 2, with 11 bases in between. Germline values: CDR1 SGHRS, CDR2 YFSETQ. The CDR3 totals 14 residues. The CDR3 DNA reads TGCGCCAGCAGCCATTCGACAGTCACAGATACGCAGTATTTT. Its protein is CASSHSTVTDTQYF. The entire variable domain, with the rest obtained from reference TRBV5-1 and TRBJ2-3, is as follows: KAGVTQTPRYLIKTRGQQVTLSCSPISGHRSVSWYQQTPGQGLQFLFEYFSETQRNKGNFPGRFSGRQFSNSRSEMNVSTLELGDSALYLCASSHSTVTDTQYFGPGTRLTVL.

This sequence joins TRBV14 and TRBJ1-6; possible D gene TRBD1, 5 bases. The CDR3 totals 13 residues. Germline V gives CDR1 SGHDN, CDR2 FVKESK. Trimming took off 6 bases at V and 12 bases at J, with 15 bases between the two ends. CDR3 DNA: TGTGCCAGCAGAGGGAGGGGCCCTCGACCCCTCCACTTT. Protein: CASRGRGPRPLHF.

This clonotype appeared many times. The V call is TRBV5-1, the J call TRBJ2-1; the D call may be TRBD1 or TRBD2 (5 bases each). The V gene lost 0 bases and the J gene lost 9 bases, with 10 bases spanning the gap. The germline CDR1 and CDR2 sequences are SGHRS and YFSETQ. The CDR3 consists of 13 residues. The CDR3 region is CASSLGGSGEQFF. CDR3 nucleotides: TGCGCCAGCAGCTTGGGGGGGTCGGGTGAGCAGTTCTTC.

The CDR3 spells CASSASGTIYNEQFF. The CDR3, as DNA: TGTGCCAGCAGTGCGTCCGGGACTATCTACAATGAGCAGTTCTTC. The chain combines TRBV7-9 with TRBJ2-1; 7 bases fit TRBD2. Looked up from germline, CDR1 is SEHNR and CDR2 is FQNEAQ (reference sequence). Trimming took 6 bases from V and 3 from J; bases not matched to a gene: 8. The CDR3 covers 15 residues.

V gene TRBV4-2 combines with J gene TRBJ1-4; 7 bases align to TRBD1. V gave up 0 bases and J gave up 4 bases; unmatched junction bases: 8. Germline assignment: CDR1 LGHNA and CDR2 YNFKEQ. This CDR3 is 17 amino acids long. CDR3 nucleotide sequence: TGTGCCAGCAGCCAAGAGGAGGCAGGGGGGATTAATGAAAAACTGTTTTTT. Translation gives CASSQEEAGGINEKLFF.